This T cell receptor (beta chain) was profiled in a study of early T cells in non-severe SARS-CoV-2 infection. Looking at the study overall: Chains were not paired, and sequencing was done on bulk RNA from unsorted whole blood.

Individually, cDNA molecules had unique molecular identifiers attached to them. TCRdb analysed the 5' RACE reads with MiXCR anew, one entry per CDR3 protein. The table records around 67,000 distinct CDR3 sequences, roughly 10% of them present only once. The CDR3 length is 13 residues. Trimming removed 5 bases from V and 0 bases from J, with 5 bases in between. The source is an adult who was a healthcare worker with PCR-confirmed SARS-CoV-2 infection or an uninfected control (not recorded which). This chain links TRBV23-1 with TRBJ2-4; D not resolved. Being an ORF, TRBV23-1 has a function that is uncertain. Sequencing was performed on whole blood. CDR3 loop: CASSTLAKNIQYF. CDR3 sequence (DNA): TGCGCCAGCAGTACCCTAGCCAAAAACATTCAGTACTTC.